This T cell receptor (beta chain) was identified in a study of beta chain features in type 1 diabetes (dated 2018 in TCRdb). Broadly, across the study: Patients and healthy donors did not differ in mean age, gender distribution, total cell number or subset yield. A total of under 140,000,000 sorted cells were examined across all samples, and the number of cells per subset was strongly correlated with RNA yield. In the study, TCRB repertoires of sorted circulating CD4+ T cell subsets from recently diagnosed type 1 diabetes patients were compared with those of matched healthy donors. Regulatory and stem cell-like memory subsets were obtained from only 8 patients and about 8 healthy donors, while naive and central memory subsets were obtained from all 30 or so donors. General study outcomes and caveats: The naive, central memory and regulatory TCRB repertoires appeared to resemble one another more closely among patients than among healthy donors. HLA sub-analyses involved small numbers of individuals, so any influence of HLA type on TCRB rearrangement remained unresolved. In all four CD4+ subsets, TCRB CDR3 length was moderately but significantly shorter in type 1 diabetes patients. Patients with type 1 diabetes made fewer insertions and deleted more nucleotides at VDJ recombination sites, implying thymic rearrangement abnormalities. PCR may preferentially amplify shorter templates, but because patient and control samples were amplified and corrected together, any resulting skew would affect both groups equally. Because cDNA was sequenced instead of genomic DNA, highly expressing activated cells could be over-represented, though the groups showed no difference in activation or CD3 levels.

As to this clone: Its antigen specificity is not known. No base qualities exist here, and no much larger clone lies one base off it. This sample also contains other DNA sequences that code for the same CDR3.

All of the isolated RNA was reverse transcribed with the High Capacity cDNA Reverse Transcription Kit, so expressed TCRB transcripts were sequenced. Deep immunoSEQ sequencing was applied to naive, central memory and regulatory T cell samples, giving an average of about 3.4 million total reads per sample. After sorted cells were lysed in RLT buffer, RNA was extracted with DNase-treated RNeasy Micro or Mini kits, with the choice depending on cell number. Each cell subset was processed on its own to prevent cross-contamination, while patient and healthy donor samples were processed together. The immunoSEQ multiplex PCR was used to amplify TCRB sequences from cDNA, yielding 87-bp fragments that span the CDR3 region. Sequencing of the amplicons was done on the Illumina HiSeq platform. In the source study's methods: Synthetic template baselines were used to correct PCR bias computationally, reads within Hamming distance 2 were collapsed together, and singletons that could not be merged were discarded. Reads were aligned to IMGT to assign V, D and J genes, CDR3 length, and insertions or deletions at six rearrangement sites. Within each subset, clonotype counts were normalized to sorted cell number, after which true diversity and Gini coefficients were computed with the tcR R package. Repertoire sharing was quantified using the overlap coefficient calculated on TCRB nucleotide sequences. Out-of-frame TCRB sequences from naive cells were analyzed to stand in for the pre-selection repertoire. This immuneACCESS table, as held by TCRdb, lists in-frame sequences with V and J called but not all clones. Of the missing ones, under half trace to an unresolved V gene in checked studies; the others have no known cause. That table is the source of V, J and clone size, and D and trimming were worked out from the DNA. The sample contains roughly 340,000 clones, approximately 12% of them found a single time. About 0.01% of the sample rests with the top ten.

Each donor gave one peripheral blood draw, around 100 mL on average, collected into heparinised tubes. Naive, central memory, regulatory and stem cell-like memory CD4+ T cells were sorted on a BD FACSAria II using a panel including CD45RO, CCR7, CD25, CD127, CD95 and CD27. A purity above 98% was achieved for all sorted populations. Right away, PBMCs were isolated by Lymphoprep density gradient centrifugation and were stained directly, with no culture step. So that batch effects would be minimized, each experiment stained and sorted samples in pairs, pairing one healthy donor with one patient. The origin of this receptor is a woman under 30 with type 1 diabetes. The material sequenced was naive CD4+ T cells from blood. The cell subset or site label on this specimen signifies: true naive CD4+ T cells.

The encoded CDR3 is CASSLGAGGTDTQYF. The DNA is TGTGCCAGCAGCTTGGGCGCGGGGGGGACAGATACGCAGTATTTT. Rearrangement joined TRBV5-4 to TRBJ2-3, and 9 junction bases match TRBD2. The germline V gene encodes CDR1 SGHNT and CDR2 YYREEE (reference sequence). The CDR3 contains 15 residues, cysteine and phenylalanine counted. This entry keeps only the CDR3 DNA: 45 bases, framed from base 1. V lost 0 bases and J lost 3 bases, and the count of bases not matched to a germline gene is 2. Here the CDR3 is joined to the reference TRBV5-4 and TRBJ2-3 genes, and the full variable domain is: ETGVTQSPTHLIKTRGQQVTLRCSSQSGHNTVSWYQQALGQGPQFIFQYYREEENGRGNFPPRFSGLQFPNYSSELNVNALELDDSALYLCASSLGAGGTDTQYFGPGTRLTVL.